The sequence of this TCR beta chain was determined in a study of blood T cells in healthy people across ages. Across the whole study: About one barcoded beta molecule per two T cells came from capture by template switching. Study conclusions and caveats: With age, beta diversity per million T cells declined roughly linearly, significantly by approximately 40.

Next came a second PCR, run for about 7 to 11 cycles, which used a sample-barcoded 5' primer along with a J-beta primer mix. TCRdb analysed the 5' RACE reads with MiXCR anew, one entry per CDR3 protein. The sample includes around 1.5 million distinct CDR3 sequences, 42% of them seen just once. They isolated at least 7 million PBMCs from each sample. This clonotype has a handful of counts. Its antigen is still unknown. In germline, CDR1 is MNHNS, CDR2 SASEGT. CDR3 size: 21 residues. Deletions cut 7 bases from V and 0 bases from J, with 33 bases between. Sequencing input: blood. The gene calls are TRBV6-1 and TRBJ1-2; unclear D gene. This receptor was identified in a woman under 30 in good health. CDR3 sequence: CASTTRGKEEGLGLANYGYTF. The CDR3 nucleotides read TGTGCCAGCACCACCCGCGGGAAGGAGGAAGGGCTCGGCTTAGCTAACTATGGCTACACCTTC.